A few counts support the clone carrying this T cell receptor beta chain. What it binds is unknown. The data were obtained in a study of regulatory T cells in long-lasting Graves disease. The TCR beta library used iRepertoire HTBI primers with Arm-PCR amplification of CDR3. MiXCR, run by TCRdb on the multiplex PCR reads, gives a single entry per CDR3 protein. The data contain 420,000 or so distinct CDR3 sequences, about a sixth of them singletons. The CDR3 runs 14 residues. Germline loops: CDR1 SGHDN, CDR2 FVKESK. V lost 0 bases and J 8 bases, leaving 13 bases between the germline ends. Overall study findings and caveats: Researchers examined only peripheral blood and not thyroid tissue. The persistent group shared about 2,500 public clonotypes, more than the approximately 970 shared by new patients.

Stated time point: newly diagnosed GD, antithyroid drugs for less than 3 months. Preparation of the TCR library used RNA extracted from PBMCs. The authors drew patients from an endocrinology department in Xi'an, China. Staff drew roughly 10 milliliters of peripheral blood into EDTA tubes. These data were also filed under a second study, of T cells in Graves' hyperthyroidism and ophthalmopathy.

Specimen: peripheral blood mononuclear cells (PBMCs), collected at new diagnosis, from a patient treated with antithyroid drugs. The clonotype comes from a woman aged 18-29 years with Graves disease. The chain couples TRBV14 to TRBJ1-2; TRBD1 might be the D (5 bases). CDR3 nucleotides: TGTGCCAGCAGCCAAGATTGGACAAGTCACGGCTACACCTTC. Its protein product is CASSQDWTSHGYTF.